The 31 T cell receptor beta chains given below trace back to one sample, sequenced in a study of CD8+ T cells in alopecia areata. cDNA serving as the sequencing template came from extracted, reverse transcribed RNA. The protocol was immunoSEQ multiplex PCR, while the TCRdb copy is restricted to in-frame clones and leaves out a portion. The sample lists approximately 100,000 clones, over 40% seen once, with 0.79% in the top ten. The sample taken for sequencing was CD4+ T cells sorted from blood. The receptors stem from a human donor with alopecia areata.

In its sample, this clone was seen a few times. The rearrangement joins TRBV29-1 to TRBJ2-5, with TRBD2 matching 11 bases. CDR3 length equals 17 residues. Germline V gene sequence: CDR1 SQVTM, CDR2 ANQGSEA. J was trimmed by 5 bases and V by 6 bases; bases with no gene match: 17. CDR3 DNA: TGCAGCGTAATCGACCCCGATCGGACTAGCGGGCGGGAGACCCAGTACTTC. Residues: CSVIDPDRTSGRETQYF.

The rearrangement uses TRBV29-1 and TRBJ2-7; the D is unclear. Trimming removed 4 bases at V and 0 bases at J, with 13 bases between. Germline CDR1 SQVTM, CDR2 ANQGSEA. This CDR3 contains 14 residues. The CDR3 here is CSVGRSQASYEQYF. The CDR3 coding sequence is TGCAGCGTTGGTCGGTCTCAGGCCTCCTACGAGCAGTACTTC.

The chain uses TRBV2 and TRBJ2-1; TRBD2 is a possible D gene (6 bases). The germline V gene encodes CDR1 SNHLY and CDR2 FYNNEI. This CDR3 comprises 11 residues. Between the trimmed V and J ends, which lost 7 bases and 9 bases, there was a span of 10 bases. The CDR3 is CASIMGGEQFF. The DNA of the CDR3 is TGTGCCAGCATTATGGGGGGTGAGCAGTTCTTC. Together with reference TRBV2 and TRBJ2-1, the CDR3 gives the full variable domain: EPEVTQTPSHQVTQMGQEVILRCVPISNHLYFYWYRQILGQKVEFLVSFYNNEISEKSEIFDDQFSVERPDGSNFTLKIRSTKLEDSAMYFCASIMGGEQFFGPGTRLTVL.

V usage is TRBV7-9 and J usage is TRBJ2-3, with a tentative D call TRBD2 (5 bases). The CDR3 has 14 amino acids. The germline V and J ends were trimmed by 6 bases and 6 bases, with 16 bases remaining between them. Germline loops: CDR1 SEHNR, CDR2 FQNEAQ (reference sequence). CDR3: CASSRTFRPDTQYF. CDR3 in DNA: TGTGCCAGCAGTCGGACTTTCCGCCCTGATACGCAGTATTTT.

This clone was seen a few times. The chain employs TRBV6-5 and TRBJ2-3; D unresolved. The germline CDR1 and CDR2 sequences are MNHEY and SVGAGI. Between the trimmed V and J ends, which lost 2 bases and 5 bases, there was a span of 2 bases. The CDR3 length is 11 residues. The DNA of the CDR3 is TGTGCCAGCAGTTACGGAGATACGCAGTATTTT. This sequence encodes CASSYGDTQYF.

This clone was counted only a few times. V is TRBV7-8 and J is TRBJ1-3; D gene ambiguous. The CDR3 loop spans 18 amino acids. V lost 5 bases to trimming and J lost 0 bases, with 20 bases between them. Germline V gene sequence: CDR1 SGHVS, CDR2 FQNEAQ. The CDR3, as DNA: TGTGCCAGCAGCCCCCGGCGGGAGCCGGCTCGCTCTGGAAACACCATATATTTT. Its translation: CASSPRREPARSGNTIYF.

This chain joins TRBV29-1 and TRBJ2-7; TRBD1 matches at 12 bases. Germline V gives CDR1 SQVTM, CDR2 ANQGSEA. The CDR3 consists of 15 residues. J lost 6 bases, V lost 6 bases, and 12 bases had no gene match. The CDR3 nucleotides are TGCAGCGTCCTCCCACTTGGGACAGGGGGCGGCGAGCAGTACTTC. It encodes CSVLPLGTGGGEQYF.

The rearrangement links TRBV30 to TRBJ2-1; D remains ambiguous. The CDR3 is 12 residues long. Trimming pared 2 bases from V and 6 bases from J, leaving 8 bases between. The V gene's germline CDR1 is GTSNPN and CDR2 SVGIG (reference sequence). The CDR3 sequence: CAWSSAGNEQFF. CDR3 DNA: TGTGCCTGGAGTTCCGCAGGCAATGAGCAGTTCTTC.

This CDR3 reads CASSQNDGAGSNQPQHF. CDR3 sequence (DNA): TGCGCCAGCAGTCAGAACGACGGAGCAGGGAGCAATCAGCCCCAGCATTTT. This chain connects TRBV23-1 to TRBJ1-5; D might be TRBD1 (5 bases). TRBV23-1 is noted as an ORF with a role that remains uncertain. This CDR3 region has 17 residues. Trimming left V 3 bases short and J 1 base short, with 16 bases between.

The gene calls are TRBV6-1 and TRBJ1-6; D not resolved. Trimming removed 4 bases at V and 2 bases at J, with 6 bases between. CDR1 and CDR2 from the germline V gene are MNHNS and SASEGT. The CDR3 sequence is 14 residues long. The CDR3: CASSAGPYNSPLHF. The DNA for the CDR3 is TGTGCCAGCAGTGCCGGGCCCTATAATTCACCCCTCCACTTT.

V gene TRBV5-1 combines with J gene TRBJ2-3, with TRBD2 identical over 11 bases. Germline V gene lookup returns CDR1 SGHRS and CDR2 YFSETQ. This CDR3 comprises 14 residues. V shed 3 bases, J shed 5 bases, and the junction held 2 bases outside the gene matches. DNA of the CDR3: TGCGCCAGCAGCTCCGGGACTAGCGGAGATACGCAGTATTTT. It yields the protein CASSSGTSGDTQYF. Full variable domain (remainder filled in from reference TRBV5-1 and TRBJ2-3): KAGVTQTPRYLIKTRGQQVTLSCSPISGHRSVSWYQQTPGQGLQFLFEYFSETQRNKGNFPGRFSGRQFSNSRSEMNVSTLELGDSALYLCASSSGTSGDTQYFGPGTRLTVL.

DNA of the CDR3: TGCAGCGTCCGGTGGTGGGAGGAGACCCAGTACTTC. It specifies CSVRWWEETQYF. The gene calls are TRBV29-1 and TRBJ2-5, with D perhaps matching TRBD2 (5 bases). V lost 6 bases and J 5 bases, leaving 13 bases between the germline ends. CDR3 length: 12 amino acids. Germline lookup yields CDR1 SQVTM and CDR2 ANQGSEA.

The V gene is TRBV29-1, the J gene TRBJ2-5; 7 positions agree with TRBD2. The germline CDR1 and CDR2 sequences are SQVTM and ANQGSEA. The CDR3 is made up of 13 amino acids. Trimming removed 6 bases from V and 7 bases from J; junction bases left unmatched: 11. CDR3 DNA sequence: TGCAGCGTCCCACGGGGGACTACTGGGACCCAGTACTTC. Amino acid sequence: CSVPRGTTGTQYF. The variable domain in full, with the rest retrieved from reference TRBV29-1 and TRBJ2-5, is SAVISQKPSRDICQRGTSLTIQCQVDSQVTMMFWYRQQPGQSLTLIATANQGSEATYESGFVIDKFPISRPNLTFSTLTVSNMSPEDSSIYLCSVPRGTTGTQYFGPGTRLLVL.

This chain uses TRBV20-1 with TRBJ1-2; the D is unclear. The V gene's germline CDR1 is DFQATT and CDR2 SNEGSKA (reference sequence). The CDR3 is made up of 11 amino acids. The germline V and J ends were trimmed by 7 bases and 4 bases, with 10 bases remaining between them. CDR3 sequence (DNA): TGCAGTGTCCCCAAGACCTATGGCTACACCTTC. This encodes CSVPKTYGYTF.

A single count supports this clone. The chain uses TRBV30 and TRBJ1-2; the D is unclear. This CDR3 region has 12 residues. The germline V gene has CDR1 GTSNPN and CDR2 SVGIG (reference sequence). V lost 1 base, J lost 2 bases, and 5 bases lay in between. The CDR3, as DNA: TGTGCCTGGAGTGCATTAAACTATGGCTACACCTTC. This gives the protein CAWSALNYGYTF.

V is TRBV7-8 and J is TRBJ2-6; perhaps TRBD1 as D (6 bases). The CDR3 contains 17 residues. Trimming removed 2 bases at V and 0 bases at J, with 11 bases between. The V gene's germline CDR1 is SGHVS and CDR2 FQNEAQ. The CDR3 nucleotides are TGTGCCAGCAGCTTATCCTCGACAGGCTCTGGGGCCAACGTCCTGACTTTC. Translation: CASSLSSTGSGANVLTF.

The chain combines TRBV28 with TRBJ1-6, with D possibly being TRBD1 (6 bases). CDR3 size: 14 residues. Germline CDR1 and CDR2: MDHEN and SYDVKM. V was cut by 7 bases and J by 8 bases, with 15 bases left in between. CDR3 nucleotide sequence: TGTGCCAGCATCAACGACAGGTTAGATTCACCCCTCCACTTT. Translated: CASINDRLDSPLHF.

This clone was seen a few times. The chain couples TRBV29-1 to TRBJ2-1, with TRBD2 identical over 9 bases. The V and J ends lost 2 bases and 6 bases, in that order; junction bases with no gene match: 8. The length of the CDR3 is 15 residues. Germline V CDR1 and CDR2: SQVTM, ANQGSEA. Here the CDR3 reads CSVERIAGVSNEQFF. For the CDR3, the DNA is TGCAGCGTTGAACGAATAGCGGGGGTCTCCAATGAGCAGTTCTTC.

The gene calls are TRBV27 and TRBJ1-5; tentatively, D is TRBD1 (6 bases). The V gene lost 4 bases and the J gene lost 2 bases, with 12 bases spanning the gap. In germline, CDR1 is MNHEY, CDR2 SMNVEV (reference sequence). The CDR3 is 15 residues long. This CDR3 reads CASSWSGAGNQPQHF. CDR3 bases: TGTGCCAGCAGTTGGTCAGGGGCTGGCAATCAGCCCCAGCATTTT.

V usage is TRBV30 and J usage is TRBJ2-6, with 12 bases that match TRBD1. CDR3 length: 16 residues. The germline gives CDR1 GTSNPN, CDR2 SVGIG (reference sequence). The ends lost 6 bases at V and 2 bases at J; junction bases unmatched: 5. The CDR3 loop reads CACRDRGRAGANVLTF. CDR3 DNA: TGTGCCTGCCGGGACAGGGGGCGGGCTGGGGCCAACGTCCTGACTTTC.

This clone appeared a few times. This rearrangement joins TRBV14 to TRBJ2-6, with no clear D. Germline V gene sequence: CDR1 SGHDN, CDR2 FVKESK. The V gene lost 0 bases and the J gene lost 0 bases, with 6 bases spanning the gap. This CDR3 has 16 amino acids. CDR3 nucleotides: TGTGCCAGCAGCCAAGATTCGAGCTCTGGGGCCAACGTCCTGACTTTC. Translated, it gives CASSQDSSSGANVLTF.

The gene calls are TRBV18 and TRBJ1-2; D is unresolved. Trimming took off 3 bases at V and 0 bases at J, with 8 bases between the two ends. Germline-derived CDR1 and CDR2 are KGHSH and LQKENI. This CDR3 has 14 amino acids. CDR3 in DNA: TGTGCCAGCTCACCCGGCGGGGCTAACTATGGCTACACCTTC. This translates into CASSPGGANYGYTF.

CDR3 in DNA: TGCAGCGTTGAAGACCGGGGGGCCCTTTACGAGCAGTACTTC. Its translation is CSVEDRGALYEQYF. The chain links TRBV29-1 to TRBJ2-7, with TRBD2 as a possible D gene (7 bases). Trimming cost V 0 bases and J 4 bases, with 13 bases left between them. The CDR3 consists of 14 residues. Germline assignment: CDR1 SQVTM and CDR2 ANQGSEA.

The chain couples TRBV5-1 to TRBJ2-7; 10 bases line up with TRBD1. With 1 base clipped from V and 5 bases from J, the junction kept 3 bases outside the gene matches. The length of the CDR3 is 14 residues. Looked up from germline, CDR1 is SGHRS and CDR2 is YFSETQ. The CDR3 sequence is CASSLSGQGNEQYF. The CDR3 region has the DNA TGCGCCAGCAGCTTGTCGGGACAGGGGAACGAGCAGTACTTC.

By share, this clone ranks as medium-sized. The J gene is TRBJ2-2, the V gene TRBV4-3, with TRBD1 matching 8 bases. V trimming: 3 bases; J trimming: 6 bases; junction bases outside the gene matches: 3. This CDR3 contains 14 residues. Per the germline V gene, CDR1 is LGHNA and CDR2 is YSLEER. CDR3 DNA sequence: TGCGCCAGCAGCCATAAACAGGGGGCCGGGGAGCTGTTTTTT. Amino acids: CASSHKQGAGELFF.

This clone was counted between two and nine times. V and J are TRBV5-4 and TRBJ2-4; TRBD2 might be the D (6 bases). The CDR3 consists of 14 residues. Germline V CDR1 and CDR2: SGHNT, YYREEE (reference sequence). V lost 4 bases to trimming and J lost 8 bases, with 16 bases between them. The CDR3 DNA reads as TGTGCCAGCAGCCGGGACGGCTGGGGGGACATTCAGTACTTC. It yields the protein CASSRDGWGDIQYF.

The chain has TRBV29-1 and TRBJ2-1; 9 bases match TRBD2. V gave up 8 bases and J gave up 2 bases; unmatched junction bases: 16. In germline, CDR1 is SQVTM, CDR2 ANQGSEA. The CDR3 is made up of 17 amino acids. The CDR3 spells CSPSPIGGRAAYNEQFF. DNA for the CDR3: TGCAGCCCCTCCCCCATCGGCGGGAGGGCGGCCTACAATGAGCAGTTCTTC.

The genes are TRBV4-3 and TRBJ2-2; 10 bases align to TRBD1. The germline V gene has CDR1 LGHNA and CDR2 YSLEER. The V gene end was trimmed by 8 bases and the J gene end by 5 bases; junction bases not matched to a gene: 5. The CDR3 is made up of 14 amino acids. The CDR3: CASSSGQGTGELFF. The CDR3 DNA sequence: TGCGCCAGCTCATCGGGACAGGGGACCGGGGAGCTGTTTTTT.

This clone was counted only a few times. This sequence joins TRBV25-1 and TRBJ1-2; D gene uncertain. Germline CDR1 is MGHDK and CDR2 is SYGVNS. CDR3 size: 14 residues. Trimming shortened V by 6 bases and J by 0 bases, and 11 bases separated the two germline ends. CDR3 DNA: TGTGCCAGCAGGGCGGGAACAGCTAACTATGGCTACACCTTC. This encodes CASRAGTANYGYTF.

This chain connects TRBV28 to TRBJ2-1, with 11 bases matching TRBD1. Per germline, CDR1 MDHEN and CDR2 SYDVKM. Trimming at V came to 1 base and at J to 6 bases, leaving 11 bases not matched to a gene. This CDR3 has 18 residues. CDR3 residues: CASSLYSGQGAFGNEQFF. The DNA of the CDR3 is TGTGCCAGCAGTTTATACTCCGGACAGGGGGCGTTCGGCAATGAGCAGTTCTTC.

This rearrangement joins TRBV30 to TRBJ2-3; D ambiguous. Germline V gene sequence: CDR1 GTSNPN, CDR2 SVGIG (reference sequence). This CDR3 has 11 amino acids. V was cut by 5 bases and J by 9 bases, with 12 bases left in between. CDR3 bases: TGTGCCTGGGGCCCGGGTTACACGCAGTATTTT. Amino acid sequence: CAWGPGYTQYF. Complete variable domain (other parts from reference TRBV30 and TRBJ2-3): SQTIHQWPATLVQPVGSPLSLECTVEGTSNPNLYWYRQAAGRGLQLLFYSVGIGQISSEVPQNLSASRPQDRQFILSSKKLLLSDSGFYLCAWGPGYTQYFGPGTRLTVL.